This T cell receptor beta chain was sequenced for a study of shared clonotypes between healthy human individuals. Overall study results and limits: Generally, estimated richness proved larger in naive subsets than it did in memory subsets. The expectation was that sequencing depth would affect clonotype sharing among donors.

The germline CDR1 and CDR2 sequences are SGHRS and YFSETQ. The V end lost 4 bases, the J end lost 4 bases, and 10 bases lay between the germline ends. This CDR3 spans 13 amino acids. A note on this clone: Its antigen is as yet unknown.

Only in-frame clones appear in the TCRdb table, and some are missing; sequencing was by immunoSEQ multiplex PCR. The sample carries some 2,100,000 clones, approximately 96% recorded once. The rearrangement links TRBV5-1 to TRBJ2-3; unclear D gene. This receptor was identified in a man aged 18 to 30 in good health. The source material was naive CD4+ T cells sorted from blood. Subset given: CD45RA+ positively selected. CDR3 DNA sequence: TGCGCCAGCAGCCGCGTCGCTCCAGATACGCAGTATTTT. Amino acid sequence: CASSRVAPDTQYF.